These 16 T cell receptor beta chains came from one sample sequenced in a study of shared clonotypes between healthy human individuals. The method was immunoSEQ multiplex PCR; TCRdb's version includes in-frame clones alone and lacks a portion of them. Here the sample spans approximately 2,200,000 clones, about 92% being singletons. Naive CD8 populations comprised CD45RO-negative cells positively selected for CCR7, excluding terminally differentiated effector memory CD45RA+ cells. Sequencing was carried out using naive CD8+ T cells from PBMCs. These TCRs come from a man younger than 35 in good health. Some clones in this sample may be carry-over from other donors' samples.

V usage is TRBV9 and J usage is TRBJ2-7; D ambiguous. This CDR3 contains 12 residues. With 5 bases removed from V and 7 bases from J, the gap between germline ends came to 13 bases. Germline CDR1 and CDR2: SGDLS and YYNGEE. The CDR3 here is CASSSDTWEQYF. The CDR3 DNA is TGTGCCAGCAGTTCAGATACTTGGGAGCAGTACTTC.

The rearrangement links TRBV6-6 to TRBJ1-5; no firm D call. Trimming removed 0 bases at V and 0 bases at J, with 9 bases between. The germline CDR1 and CDR2 sequences are MNHNY and SVGAGI (reference sequence). The CDR3 loop spans 16 amino acids. The CDR3 DNA sequence: TGTGCCAGCAGTTACTCGATGGGTTATAGCAATCAGCCCCAGCATTTT. It translates to CASSYSMGYSNQPQHF.

This clone came up once. CDR3 region: CASSNLAGEAEQYF. As DNA, the CDR3 is TGTGCCAGCAGCAACCTAGCGGGAGAGGCCGAGCAGTACTTC. The chain is built from TRBV28 and TRBJ2-7, with 10 bases matching TRBD2. CDR3 length: 14 amino acids. V was clipped by 6 bases and J by 6 bases; unmatched bases: 8. CDR1 MDHEN and CDR2 SYDVKM come from the germline V gene.

V usage is TRBV2 and J usage is TRBJ2-5; D is ambiguous. Near its end, the DNA agrees better with TRBJ2-7, so the J call may be wrong. CDR1 and CDR2 from the germline V gene are SNHLY and FYNNEI. CDR3 size: 10 residues. The CDR3 DNA sequence: TGTGCCAGCAGGTTCGTCGAGCAGTACTTC. It yields the protein CASRFVEQYF.

The V call is TRBV9, the J call TRBJ2-3; tentatively, D is TRBD2 (6 bases). Trimming removed 1 base from V and 2 bases from J, with 8 bases in between. This CDR3 comprises 14 residues. Germline V gene data show CDR1 as SGDLS and CDR2 as YYNGEE. CDR3 sequence: CASSVWGVTDTQYF. DNA for the CDR3: TGTGCCAGCAGCGTATGGGGGGTCACAGATACGCAGTATTTT.

The gene calls are TRBV7-8 and TRBJ1-2; weak D call: TRBD1 (5 bases). Germline CDR1 and CDR2: SGHVS and FQNEAQ. Trimming left V 0 bases short and J 1 base short, with 9 bases between. The CDR3 covers 15 residues. The CDR3 spells CASSLAGAINYGYTF. In nucleotides, the CDR3 is TGTGCCAGCAGCTTAGCAGGGGCCATTAACTATGGCTACACCTTC. The variable domain in full, with the rest retrieved from reference TRBV7-8 and TRBJ1-2, is GAGVSQSPRYKVAKRGQDVALRCDPISGHVSLFWYQQALGQGPEFLTYFQNEAQLDKSGLPSDRFFAERPEGSVSTLKIQRTQQEDSAVYLCASSLAGAINYGYTFGSGTRLTVV.

This clone was observed once. The chain employs TRBV14 and TRBJ2-7; 12 bases match TRBD2. The length of the CDR3 is 17 residues. Trimming at V came to 3 bases and at J to 3 bases, leaving 9 bases not matched to a gene. Germline V gene sequence: CDR1 SGHDN, CDR2 FVKESK. CDR3 bases: TGTGCCAGCAGCCATCTAACTAGCGGGAGGACAGTCTACGAGCAGTACTTC. Translating gives CASSHLTSGRTVYEQYF.

The J gene is TRBJ2-7, the V gene TRBV21-1; the table's D call, TRBD1, was not checked against the DNA. TRBV21-1 is assigned pseudogene status. CDR3 size: 14 residues. Written as DNA, the CDR3 is TGTGCCAGCCCCTCCCAGACAGGGATATACGAGCAGTACTTC. Residues: CASPSQTGIYEQYF.

This clone came up once. The chain links TRBV5-1 to TRBJ2-7; 12 bases map to TRBD2. Germline CDR1 SGHRS, CDR2 YFSETQ. There are 16 residues in the CDR3. V was clipped by 0 bases and J by 3 bases; unmatched bases: 4. CDR3: CASSLDGLAGHYEQYF. The CDR3 nucleotides read TGCGCCAGCAGCTTGGACGGACTAGCGGGACACTACGAGCAGTACTTC. The full variable domain, its missing parts supplied by reference TRBV5-1 and TRBJ2-7, is KAGVTQTPRYLIKTRGQQVTLSCSPISGHRSVSWYQQTPGQGLQFLFEYFSETQRNKGNFPGRFSGRQFSNSRSEMNVSTLELGDSALYLCASSLDGLAGHYEQYFGPGTRLTVT.

V and J are TRBV5-1 and TRBJ2-7, with 12 bases identical to TRBD2. Trimming took 4 bases from V and 1 from J; bases not matched to a gene: 6. Per the germline V gene, CDR1 is SGHRS and CDR2 is YFSETQ. The CDR3 consists of 16 residues. CDR3 DNA sequence: TGCGCCAGCAGCCCCAGGACTAGCGGGAAATCCTACGAGCAGTACTTC. Translating gives CASSPRTSGKSYEQYF.

The rearrangement joins TRBV10-3 to TRBJ2-7; no clear D gene. The CDR3 contains 13 residues. Per germline, CDR1 ENHRY and CDR2 SYGVKD. Trimming took off 2 bases at V and 6 bases at J, with 11 bases between the two ends. The CDR3 sequence: CAISEMGRPEQYF. As DNA, the CDR3 is TGTGCCATCAGTGAGATGGGCCGGCCCGAGCAGTACTTC.

The chain uses TRBV7-9 and TRBJ2-7; 8 bases fit TRBD2. The CDR3 contains 13 residues. The germline gives CDR1 SEHNR, CDR2 FQNEAQ (reference sequence). With 7 bases clipped from V and 3 bases from J, the junction kept 5 bases outside the gene matches. The CDR3 nucleotides are TGTGCCAGCACACAAGCGGGAGACTACGAGCAGTACTTC. This codes for CASTQAGDYEQYF.

The V gene is TRBV27, the J gene TRBJ2-1; D call uncertain. Trimming stripped 4 bases from V and 6 bases from J, with 4 bases between. This CDR3 is 11 amino acids long. Germline V gene data show CDR1 as MNHEY and CDR2 as SMNVEV (reference sequence). CDR3 sequence reads: CASSSINEQFF. As DNA, the CDR3 is TGTGCCAGCAGTTCCATCAATGAGCAGTTCTTC.

As regards this clone: The sample contains more than one DNA sequence encoding this CDR3. The rearrangement uses TRBV29-1 and TRBJ2-2; the D gene is possibly TRBD1 (5 bases). Per germline, CDR1 SQVTM and CDR2 ANQGSEA. The CDR3 spans 13 residues. Trimming stripped 4 bases from V and 2 bases from J, with 8 bases between. The DNA for the CDR3 is TGCAGCGTTGTAAGGGGAAACACCGGGGAGCTGTTTTTT. Amino acids: CSVVRGNTGELFF.

This clone was observed once. The same CDR3 also results from other DNA sequences found in this sample. J is TRBJ2-5 and V is TRBV27, with TRBD2 matching over 15 bases. This CDR3 has 15 residues. V shed 5 bases, J shed 4 bases, and the junction held 2 bases outside the gene matches. CDR1 is MNHEY, CDR2 SMNVEV, per germline (reference sequence). The CDR3 region is CASSPGLAGGETQYF. The CDR3 nucleotides read TGTGCCAGCAGTCCGGGACTAGCGGGAGGAGAGACCCAGTACTTC.

The chain links TRBV9 to TRBJ1-2; a weak D match, TRBD1 (6 bases). The CDR3 has 14 amino acids. Germline values: CDR1 SGDLS, CDR2 YYNGEE. V dropped 4 bases and J dropped 4 bases, with 14 bases sitting between them. This CDR3 is CASSPTGLGYGYTF. The CDR3 DNA reads TGTGCCAGCAGCCCTACAGGGTTGGGCTATGGCTACACCTTC.